These 4 T cell receptor beta chains were all obtained from the same sample, sequenced in a study of cytomegalovirus exposure and HLA in healthy donors. The PCR had 60 Vbeta and 13 Jbeta primers. Assay: immunoSEQ multiplex PCR; the TCRdb copy retains only in-frame clones and omits some. The profile covers 55,000 to 80,000 clones, with just under 80% appearing a single time and 9% to 10% taken by the ten largest. Material for sequencing was PBMCs. All receptors come from a man aged 40-55 years in good health and CMV-seronegative.

J is TRBJ1-2 and V is TRBV28, with D perhaps matching TRBD1 (6 bases). The CDR3 is made up of 16 amino acids. Per germline, CDR1 MDHEN and CDR2 SYDVKM. The germline V and J ends were trimmed by 6 bases and 8 bases, with 25 bases remaining between them. The CDR3 spells CASSSGAQGPGGGYTF. The CDR3 region has the DNA TGTGCCAGCAGCTCAGGGGCCCAGGGGCCTGGAGGCGGCTACACCTTC.

This clone was counted between two and nine times. The chain recombines TRBV2 with TRBJ1-6; TRBD1 aligns across 9 bases. The junction had 4 bases not matched to a gene; V was cut back by 7 bases and J by 9 bases. The CDR3 is 13 amino acids. Per the germline V gene, CDR1 is SNHLY and CDR2 is FYNNEI. The CDR3 is CASTGQGGSPLHF. The DNA of the CDR3 is TGTGCCAGCACGGGACAGGGCGGTTCACCCCTCCACTTT.

The J gene is TRBJ1-1, the V gene TRBV6-6; 9 nucleotides align to TRBD1. This CDR3 comprises 15 residues. V shed 0 bases and J 1 base; nucleotides not matched to a gene: 0. Germline V CDR1 and CDR2: MNHNY, SVGAGI (reference sequence). CDR3 in DNA: TGTGCCAGCAGTTACTCGGACAGGGGGAACACTGAAGCTTTCTTT. Residues: CASSYSDRGNTEAFF.

The J gene is TRBJ1-4, the V gene TRBV2, with 9 bases lining up with TRBD1. Looked up from germline, CDR1 is SNHLY and CDR2 is FYNNEI. This CDR3 contains 17 residues. After removal of 5 bases from V and 0 bases from J, the junction contained 7 bases not matched to a gene. CDR3 sequence (DNA): TGTGCCAGCAGTCCGGGACAGGGACTACCAACTAATGAAAAACTGTTTTTT. Protein: CASSPGQGLPTNEKLFF.